These 19 T cell receptor beta chains originate from one sample sequenced in a study of blood T cell repertoires in COVID-19. The protocol was immunoSEQ multiplex PCR, while the TCRdb copy is restricted to in-frame clones and leaves out a portion. The table has about 140,000 clones, 80% to 85% seen once. Sequencing was carried out using peripheral blood. The source of these receptors is a human donor in a cohort sampled during active COVID-19.

This chain links TRBV7-2 with TRBJ2-7; 9 bases are a match to TRBD1. J lost 1 base, V lost 4 bases, and 5 bases had no gene match. The CDR3 has 15 residues. Germline CDR1 and CDR2: SGHTA and FQGNSA. The CDR3 loop is CASSSRQGDSYEQYF. In nucleotides, the CDR3 is TGTGCCAGCAGCTCCCGACAGGGGGATTCCTACGAGCAGTACTTC.

The chain recombines TRBV5-4 with TRBJ1-1, with TRBD1 matching 9 bases. From germline, CDR1 is SGHNT and CDR2 YYREEE (reference sequence). With V trimmed by 2 bases and J by 10 bases, 6 bases remained unmatched. The CDR3 totals 13 residues. The CDR3, as DNA: TGTGCCAGCAGCTTCAACAGGGGGCCCAGAGCTTTCTTT. Encoded protein: CASSFNRGPRAFF.

The chain recombines TRBV7-9 with TRBJ2-3, with 7 bases aligning to TRBD2. The CDR3 is 15 amino acids. The germline V gene encodes CDR1 SEHNR and CDR2 FQNEAQ (reference sequence). With V trimmed by 1 base and J by 0 bases, 1 base remained unmatched. For the CDR3, the DNA is TGTGCCAGCAGCTTAGGTAGCGGGAGCACAGATACGCAGTATTTT. The encoded protein is CASSLGSGSTDTQYF.

The chain joins TRBV11-3 to TRBJ1-1; TRBD1 agrees at 8 bases. Trimming took 1 base from V and 0 from J; bases not matched to a gene: 1. There are 15 residues in the CDR3. The germline V gene encodes CDR1 SGHNT and CDR2 YENEEA. The CDR3 is CASSLGQGMNTEAFF. The CDR3, as DNA: TGTGCCAGCAGCTTAGGACAGGGGATGAACACTGAAGCTTTCTTT.

The J gene is TRBJ1-2, the V gene TRBV3-1 (or the pseudogene TRBV3-2); D remains unclear. The V and J ends lost 4 bases and 4 bases respectively, with 10 bases between them. The CDR3 sequence is 13 residues long. CDR1 and CDR2 (germline): LGHDT, YNNKEL (reference sequence). The CDR3 DNA is TGTGCCAGCAGCCCCTTGTCTAGCTATGGCTACACCTTC. It specifies CASSPLSSYGYTF.

The V gene is TRBV20-1, the J gene TRBJ2-4, with D possibly being TRBD1 (6 bases). The V and J ends lost 3 bases and 0 bases respectively, with 12 bases between them. Per germline, CDR1 DFQATT and CDR2 SNEGSKA (reference sequence). This CDR3 spans 15 amino acids. The DNA for the CDR3 is TGCAGTGCTAGTGTGGGGGCCTTAGCCAAAAACATTCAGTACTTC. It yields the protein CSASVGALAKNIQYF.

The chain couples TRBV11-2 to TRBJ2-1; D might be TRBD1 (6 bases). CDR3 length: 13 residues. Germline V gene lookup returns CDR1 SGHAT and CDR2 FQNNGV. V gave up 6 bases and J gave up 3 bases, with 9 bases separating them. In DNA form, the CDR3 reads TGTGCCAGCAGGTGGGACATCTACAATGAGCAGTTCTTC. Translated: CASRWDIYNEQFF.

The rearrangement uses TRBV4-1 and TRBJ2-1, with 11 positions matching TRBD2. V shed 4 bases and J 4 bases; nucleotides not matched to a gene: 6. Germline V gives CDR1 MGHRA, CDR2 YSYEKL. The CDR3 extends over 16 amino acids. CDR3 nucleotide sequence: TGCGCCAGCAGCCTACGTAGCGGGGGGGATTACAATGAGCAGTTCTTC. Its translation is CASSLRSGGDYNEQFF.

The rearrangement links TRBV19 to TRBJ1-6; D is uncertain. The CDR3 consists of 12 residues. The V gene's germline CDR1 is LNHDA and CDR2 SQIVND (reference sequence). Between the trimmed V and J ends, which lost 10 bases and 11 bases, there was a span of 15 bases. As DNA, the CDR3 is TGTGCCACCGGACGCGGCGGGGCACCCCTCCACTTT. Amino acids: CATGRGGAPLHF.

There are a few counts of this clone. The V and J genes are TRBV5-5 and TRBJ1-5, with a tentative D call TRBD1 (6 bases). Germline CDR1 is SGHKS and CDR2 is YYEKEE (reference sequence). V was shortened by 7 bases and J by 3 bases, with 17 bases between the two germline ends. The CDR3 covers 15 residues. The CDR3 DNA sequence: TGTGCCAGCGTCGAGAGGCCAGGGGTCAATCAGCCCCAGCATTTT. Translated: CASVERPGVNQPQHF. The entire variable domain, with the rest obtained from reference TRBV5-5 and TRBJ1-5, is as follows: DAGVTQSPTHLIKTRGQQVTLRCSPISGHKSVSWYQQVLGQGPQFIFQYYEKEERGRGNFPDRFSARQFPNYSSELNVNALLLGDSALYLCASVERPGVNQPQHFGDGTRLSIL.

The chain couples TRBV4-1 to TRBJ1-1; D not certain. The germline V gene encodes CDR1 MGHRA and CDR2 YSYEKL. V lost 4 bases, J lost 6 bases, and 6 bases lay in between. The CDR3 contains 11 residues. Here the CDR3 reads CASSPLPEAFF. In DNA form, the CDR3 reads TGCGCCAGCAGCCCCCTCCCTGAAGCTTTCTTT.

V gene TRBV3-1 (or the pseudogene TRBV3-2) combines with J gene TRBJ2-3, with D maybe TRBD1 (5 bases). This CDR3 is 15 amino acids long. Germline V gene sequence: CDR1 LGHDT, CDR2 YNNKEL (reference sequence). Trimming left V 4 bases short and J 2 bases short, with 13 bases between. The chain's CDR3 is CASSRPQGPTDTQYF. The DNA of the CDR3 is TGTGCCAGCAGCCGCCCCCAGGGCCCCACAGATACGCAGTATTTT.

This rearrangement joins TRBV5-1 to TRBJ1-5, with TRBD1 identical over 8 bases. Germline CDR1 reads SGHRS; CDR2 reads YFSETQ. The CDR3 runs to 14 residues. V gave up 4 bases and J gave up 7 bases; unmatched junction bases: 7. The CDR3 nucleotides are TGCGCCAGCAGCCCCGGACAGGGAGGACAGCCCCAGCATTTT. Translated, it gives CASSPGQGGQPQHF.

The rearrangement links TRBV9 to TRBJ1-1; unclear D gene. The germline gives CDR1 SGDLS, CDR2 YYNGEE. V lost 0 bases and J 0 bases, leaving 6 bases between the germline ends. This CDR3 contains 14 residues. Here the CDR3 reads CASSVAGMNTEAFF. Written as DNA, the CDR3 is TGTGCCAGCAGCGTAGCCGGGATGAACACTGAAGCTTTCTTT.

V usage is TRBV12-2 and J usage is TRBJ2-1; no check of the table's D call, TRBD2, against the DNA was made. TRBV12-2 is marked as a pseudogene. This CDR3 has 14 residues. The CDR3 here is CASPLGGPYNEQFF. The CDR3 bases are TGTGCAAGTCCCCTTGGAGGACCCTACAATGAGCAGTTCTTC.

The genes are TRBV10-3 and TRBJ1-4; no definite D call. CDR3 length: 15 amino acids. The V end was cut by 0 bases, the J end by 4 bases, with 9 bases between. Looked up from germline, CDR1 is ENHRY and CDR2 is SYGVKD. The CDR3 DNA is TGTGCCATCAGTGAGTCCGATATCGGTAATGAAAAACTGTTTTTT. It specifies CAISESDIGNEKLFF.

The rearrangement joins TRBV6-5 to TRBJ2-2; D remains unclear. Per germline, CDR1 MNHEY and CDR2 SVGAGI. With 2 bases removed from V and 6 bases from J, the gap between germline ends came to 4 bases. CDR3 length equals 12 residues. Here the CDR3 reads CASSYPSGELFF. CDR3 in DNA: TGTGCCAGCAGTTACCCGTCCGGGGAGCTGTTTTTT.

The CDR3: CASSFGQGTNTGELFF. The DNA for the CDR3 is TGCGCCAGCAGCTTCGGACAGGGGACTAACACCGGGGAGCTGTTTTTT. The chain carries TRBV5-1 and TRBJ2-2, with TRBD1 matching 9 bases. Germline loops: CDR1 SGHRS, CDR2 YFSETQ. This CDR3 is 16 amino acids long. V gave up 2 bases and J gave up 2 bases; unmatched junction bases: 4.

The CDR3 is CASSQDLGTEAFF. CDR3 DNA sequence: TGTGCCAGCAGCCAAGATCTCGGCACTGAAGCTTTCTTT. J is TRBJ1-1 and V is TRBV14; no clear D. The CDR3 contains 13 residues. Per the germline V gene, CDR1 is SGHDN and CDR2 is FVKESK. V was shortened by 0 bases and J by 4 bases, with 6 bases between the two germline ends.